The sequence of this T cell receptor beta chain was determined in a study of T cells in Graves' hyperthyroidism and ophthalmopathy. This CDR3 is built from 15 residues. Germline trimming cut 2 bases from V and 4 bases from J; bases unmatched to any gene: 11. CDR1 SQVTM and CDR2 ANQGSEA come from the germline V gene. Amplification of TCR beta CDR3 regions used RNA as the template. Initially, a first-round RT-PCR of the TCR CDR3 employed the HTBI primer set. TCRdb reanalysed the multiplex PCR reads using MiXCR and keeps one entry per CDR3 protein. The repertoire holds hundreds of thousands of distinct CDR3 sequences, 15% to 20% seen once, with about half in the top ten. Clinicians diagnosed patients from clinical symptoms, serum thyroxine and TRAb, thyroid ultrasound and orbital computed tomography. The count of this clonotype is one.

Sequenced: blood. This clonotype was sampled from a man in his forties with Graves' ophthalmopathy. The chain couples TRBV29-1 to TRBJ2-7; TRBD1 matches at 7 bases. In DNA form, the CDR3 reads TGCAGCGTTGAATGGGTGGAAACAGGGGAATACGAGCAGTACTTC. It specifies CSVEWVETGEYEQYF.